Below, 3 T cell receptor beta chains from the same sample are listed, as sequenced in a study of CD8 T cells in Susac syndrome (dated by TCRdb to the late 2010s). Library creation used the immunoSEQ multiplex PCR assay. RNA was extracted with the RNeasy kit and roughly 0.45 to 1 ug was reverse transcribed using random hexamers. TCRdb trimmed the raw reads at Q25, called clones with MiXCR and kept productive beta chains. Each entry merges the rows of one CDR3 protein and shows their most common DNA and genes. The sample yields 180,000 or so distinct CDR3 sequences; 90% to 95% were counted once. The top ten constitute approximately 0.093% of the sample. Sequenced sample: CD4+ T cells from PBMCs. The receptors were gathered from a human donor with multiple sclerosis.

This clonotype was observed a single time. J is TRBJ2-1 and V is TRBV9; 8 bases map to TRBD2. Germline loops: CDR1 SGDLS, CDR2 YYNGEE. Trimming took 2 bases from V and 4 from J; bases not matched to a gene: 5. The CDR3 is 15 amino acids. The CDR3 reads CASSVVSGMYNEQFF. In DNA form, the CDR3 reads TGTGCCAGCAGCGTGGTTAGCGGGATGTACAATGAGCAGTTCTTC.

The chain is built from TRBV20-1 and TRBJ1-1; 9 nucleotides align to TRBD1. With 2 bases clipped from V and 10 bases from J, the junction kept 5 bases outside the gene matches. Germline lookup yields CDR1 DFQATT and CDR2 SNEGSKA (reference sequence). The CDR3 totals 12 residues. The CDR3 loop is CSARRDRDSAFF. CDR3 nucleotides: TGCAGTGCTAGAAGGGACAGGGACTCAGCTTTCTTT.

This sequence joins TRBV12-5 and TRBJ2-7, with D perhaps assigned TRBD1 or TRBD2 (5 bases each). CDR1 and CDR2 (germline): LGHNT, FRNRAP. Trimming removed 0 bases from V and 1 base from J, with 16 bases in between. This CDR3 has 17 amino acids. The CDR3 region is CASGLVVTGTLSYEQYF. The CDR3 nucleotides read TGTGCTAGTGGTTTGGTAGTAACCGGGACCCTTTCCTACGAGCAGTACTTC.